The clone carrying this TCR beta chain occurred a few times. CDR3 length: 14 residues. Germline V gene sequence: CDR1 SGHDT, CDR2 YYEEEE. The ends lost 2 bases at V and 3 bases at J; junction bases unmatched: 5. The sample belongs to a study of identical twins. TCRdb fed the 5' RACE reads into MiXCR, producing one record per CDR3 protein. Among 1.5 million to 2 million distinct CDR3 sequences listed, about 32% were seen once. The rearrangement uses TRBV5-6 and TRBJ2-7; 7 nucleotides align to TRBD1. The TCR sequence derives from a newborn girl in good health. The sample consisted of cord blood. CDR3 sequence (DNA): TGTGCCAGCAGCTTTTCCACAGGGGTCTACGAGCAGTACTTC. Protein: CASSFSTGVYEQYF.